This T cell receptor beta chain was sequenced for a study of control samples from healthy donors and cancer patients. Assay: immunoSEQ multiplex PCR; the TCRdb copy retains only in-frame clones and omits some. The table lists about 180,000 clones, roughly 90% of them singletons, with 1.2% to 1.5% in the top ten. CDR1 is SGHTA and CDR2 is FQGNSA in the germline V gene. The CDR3 length is 13 residues. Trimming removed 5 bases at V and 6 bases at J, with 10 bases between. The source material was blood. The TCR originated in a woman aged 45-65 years in good health. This chain connects TRBV7-2 to TRBJ2-2; no reliable D call. The CDR3, as DNA: TGTGCCAGCAGCCCATACCCAGCCGGGGAGCTGTTTTTT. Translating it yields CASSPYPAGELFF. Full variable domain (outside the CDR3, taken from reference TRBV7-2 and TRBJ2-2): GAGVSQSPSNKVTEKGKDVELRCDPISGHTALYWYRQSLGQGLEFLIYFQGNSAPDKSGLPSDRFSAERTGGSVSTLTIQRTQQEDSAVYLCASSPYPAGELFFGEGSRLTVL.